Below are 26 T cell receptor beta chains sequenced from a single sample in a study of T cell responses to AZD1222 COVID-19 vaccine. Using immunoSEQ multiplex PCR, the repertoire was profiled, and TCRdb retains in-frame clones only, with some absent. The profile covers about 190,000 clones, with roughly 93% appearing a single time and approximately 0.98% taken by the ten largest. The sample was peripheral blood, taken on day 0 of AZD1222 vaccination. The origin of the receptors is an adult in good health.

The chain links TRBV27 to TRBJ2-2; the D gene is possibly TRBD2 (6 bases). Germline CDR1 reads MNHEY; CDR2 reads SMNVEV (reference sequence). V lost 6 bases to trimming and J lost 1 base, with 9 bases between them. The CDR3 is made up of 14 amino acids. The CDR3 loop reads CASSWDWNTGELFF. CDR3 bases: TGTGCCAGCAGCTGGGACTGGAACACCGGGGAGCTGTTTTTT.

This clone came up once. The CDR3 reads CASSPTWQINTEAFF. In DNA, the CDR3 is TGTGCCAGCAGCCCCACCTGGCAGATCAACACTGAAGCTTTCTTT. The V call is TRBV5-4, the J call TRBJ1-1, with D hard to call. The germline V gene encodes CDR1 SGHNT and CDR2 YYREEE (reference sequence). Trimming took off 4 bases at V and 2 bases at J, with 15 bases between the two ends. The CDR3 runs to 15 residues.

The genes are TRBV7-9 and TRBJ2-2; D call uncertain. This CDR3 has 14 amino acids. Trimming pared 1 base from V and 1 base from J, leaving 4 bases between. Germline CDR1 is SEHNR and CDR2 is FQNEAQ (reference sequence). In DNA, the CDR3 is TGTGCCAGCAGCTTAGGGCTGAACACCGGGGAGCTGTTTTTT. It encodes CASSLGLNTGELFF.

This chain uses TRBV7-9 with TRBJ1-4; 9 positions agree with TRBD1. Germline V gene data show CDR1 as SEHNR and CDR2 as FQNEAQ (reference sequence). The V segment lost 2 bases and the J segment 7 bases; nucleotides outside the gene matches: 2. This CDR3 is 14 amino acids long. CDR3: CASSLNRGREKLFF. For the CDR3, the DNA is TGTGCCAGCAGCTTAAACAGGGGGCGTGAAAAACTGTTTTTT. The whole variable domain, filled in from reference TRBV7-9 and TRBJ1-4, reads DTGVSQNPRHKITKRGQNVTFRCDPISEHNRLYWYRQTLGQGPEFLTYFQNEAQLEKSRLLSDRFSAERPKGSFSTLEIQRTEQGDSAMYLCASSLNRGREKLFFGSGTQLSVL.

V is TRBV2 and J is TRBJ1-1; 11 positions agree with TRBD1. The CDR3 covers 16 residues. Germline CDR1 reads SNHLY; CDR2 reads FYNNEI. With 3 bases clipped from V and 2 bases from J, the junction kept 5 bases outside the gene matches. The CDR3, as DNA: TGTGCCAGCAGTGATTTAGGACAGGGGGCAAACACTGAAGCTTTCTTT. Translating gives CASSDLGQGANTEAFF.

This chain connects TRBV2 to TRBJ1-5; D is perhaps TRBD1 (5 bases). V was shortened by 4 bases and J by 3 bases, with 13 bases between the two germline ends. The germline V gene has CDR1 SNHLY and CDR2 FYNNEI. This CDR3 region has 15 residues. CDR3 residues: CASSVRGIYNQPQHF. The CDR3 coding sequence is TGTGCCAGCAGTGTCCGGGGGATTTACAATCAGCCCCAGCATTTT.

The V and J genes are TRBV2 and TRBJ2-7, with a weak D call TRBD2 (5 bases). V gave up 6 bases and J gave up 4 bases, with 16 bases separating them. The germline V gene encodes CDR1 SNHLY and CDR2 FYNNEI. The CDR3 extends over 14 amino acids. CDR3 coding DNA: TGTGCCAGCAGCGTCCCGACTAAGCTTTACGAGCAGTACTTC. It translates to CASSVPTKLYEQYF.

The CDR3 DNA is TGTGCCAGCAGCCAAGCCTCGACAGGGACTAATGAAAAACTGTTTTTT. Encoded protein: CASSQASTGTNEKLFF. This chain joins TRBV4-2 and TRBJ1-4; 7 bases are shared with TRBD1. The CDR3 contains 16 residues. In germline, CDR1 is LGHNA, CDR2 YNFKEQ. J gave up 2 bases and V 1 base, and 4 bases lay outside the gene matches.

In its sample, this clone was seen once. The gene calls are TRBV11-2 and TRBJ2-1; 10 bases are a match to TRBD2. Trimming cost V 3 bases and J 9 bases; bases outside gene matches: 11. This CDR3 comprises 16 residues. The germline CDR1 and CDR2 sequences are SGHAT and FQNNGV. Here the CDR3 reads CASSFTAGTSVSEQFF. The CDR3 coding sequence is TGTGCCAGCAGCTTCACCGCCGGGACTAGCGTGAGTGAGCAGTTCTTC.

J is TRBJ1-5 and V is TRBV12-3 or TRBV12-4; D gene uncertain. V shed 4 bases and J shed 9 bases, with 10 bases lying between them. The CDR3 contains 12 residues. For the CDR3, the DNA is TGTGCCAGCAGTTCGGGCCCGGGGCCCCAGCATTTT. Protein product: CASSSGPGPQHF.

The chain carries TRBV6-6 and TRBJ2-7; tentative D call: TRBD1 (6 bases). CDR3 length: 14 amino acids. Trimming shortened V by 7 bases and J by 6 bases, and 19 bases separated the two germline ends. Germline CDR1 is MNHNY and CDR2 is SVGAGI (reference sequence). CDR3 bases: TGTGCCAGCAATATGATCAGGGGAGAGGGCGAGCAGTACTTC. Translating it yields CASNMIRGEGEQYF.

V gene TRBV7-6 combines with J gene TRBJ2-7; the match to TRBD2 covers 14 bases. This CDR3 is built from 15 residues. V dropped 5 bases and J dropped 0; count of bases not matched to a gene: 0. The germline V gene has CDR1 SGHVS and CDR2 FNYEAQ. The CDR3 sequence: CASSGTSGSSYEQYF. The CDR3 DNA reads as TGTGCCAGCAGCGGGACTAGCGGGAGCTCCTACGAGCAGTACTTC.

The genes are TRBV19 and TRBJ2-7, with 7 bases fitting TRBD1. Germline assignment: CDR1 LNHDA and CDR2 SQIVND (reference sequence). The CDR3 consists of 15 residues. The junction had 9 bases not matched to a gene; V was cut back by 5 bases and J by 2 bases. The CDR3 reads CASSHPGGVTYEQYF. In DNA, the CDR3 is TGTGCCAGTAGTCACCCAGGGGGAGTAACCTACGAGCAGTACTTC.

The chain joins TRBV3-1 (or the pseudogene TRBV3-2) to TRBJ1-1, with 9 positions matching TRBD1. The ends lost 3 bases at V and 10 bases at J; junction bases unmatched: 12. The CDR3 is 15 residues long. Germline CDR1 is LGHDT and CDR2 is YNNKEL (reference sequence). CDR3 DNA sequence: TGTGCCAGCAGCCACTCCAAACAGGGGGCCCTTTCAGCTTTCTTT. Its translation is CASSHSKQGALSAFF.

The chain couples TRBV13 to TRBJ1-5, with D tentatively TRBD1 (5 bases). CDR3 length: 18 amino acids. Germline lookup yields CDR1 PRHDT and CDR2 FYEKMQ (reference sequence). The V and J ends lost 0 bases and 7 bases respectively, with 22 bases between them. CDR3 coding DNA: TGTGCCAGCAGCTTAGGCCGTAGGGGTTTCTTTGTTTTCCAGCCCCAGCATTTT. Protein: CASSLGRRGFFVFQPQHF.

This clone occurred many times. This chain uses TRBV5-4 with TRBJ2-7; 9 nucleotides align to TRBD1. CDR1 is SGHNT, CDR2 YYREEE, per germline (reference sequence). V was clipped by 4 bases and J by 2 bases; unmatched bases: 16. The CDR3 length is 18 residues. The CDR3 loop is CASSHTIRTYRGPYEQYF. As DNA, the CDR3 is TGTGCCAGCAGCCACACAATCCGAACTTACAGGGGGCCCTACGAGCAGTACTTC.

The chain is built from TRBV27 and TRBJ2-1; 8 bases are shared with TRBD2. Trimming cost V 5 bases and J 5 bases; bases outside gene matches: 17. CDR1 is MNHEY, CDR2 SMNVEV, per germline (reference sequence). The CDR3 length is 18 residues. CDR3 DNA: TGTGCCAGCAGTGGGGTGTTAGCGGGGCCCCTCTATGACAATGAGCAGTTCTTC. Its protein is CASSGVLAGPLYDNEQFF.

This rearrangement joins TRBV9 to TRBJ2-7, with TRBD1 matching over 7 bases. Germline values: CDR1 SGDLS, CDR2 YYNGEE. Trimming took 5 bases from V and 9 from J; bases not matched to a gene: 14. The CDR3 sequence is 14 residues long. The CDR3: CASSERGLGLGQYF. CDR3 in DNA: TGTGCCAGCAGTGAAAGGGGGCTGGGGCTTGGGCAGTACTTC. The variable domain in full, with the rest retrieved from reference TRBV9 and TRBJ2-7, is DSGVTQTPKHLITATGQRVTLRCSPRSGDLSVYWYQQSLDQGLQFLIQYYNGEERAKGNILERFSAQQFPDLHSELNLSSLELGDSALYFCASSERGLGLGQYFGPGTRLTVT.

CDR3 protein: CASSIPGVHEQYF. The CDR3 DNA reads TGTGCCAGTAGTATCCCCGGGGTGCACGAGCAGTACTTC. The chain carries TRBV19 and TRBJ2-7, with D tentatively TRBD2 (5 bases). V shed 3 bases and J shed 5 bases, with 11 bases lying between them. The CDR3 covers 13 residues. Germline lookup yields CDR1 LNHDA and CDR2 SQIVND (reference sequence).

The rearrangement joins TRBV6-5 to TRBJ2-2; TRBD2 matches 7 bases. Per germline, CDR1 MNHEY and CDR2 SVGAGI. This CDR3 has 14 residues. V shed 6 bases and J 7 bases; nucleotides not matched to a gene: 8. DNA of the CDR3: TGTGCCAGCAGGGGGGGGAGAGCAAACGGGGAGCTGTTTTTT. Translating gives CASRGGRANGELFF.

The chain has TRBV7-2 and TRBJ1-1; D gene unclear. The CDR3 runs 15 residues. Trimming removed 0 bases from V and 4 bases from J, with 12 bases in between. The germline V gene encodes CDR1 SGHTA and CDR2 FQGNSA. The CDR3 region is CASSLAVGDSTEAFF. The CDR3 DNA sequence: TGTGCCAGCAGCTTAGCTGTGGGTGATAGCACTGAAGCTTTCTTT.

J is TRBJ2-3 and V is TRBV5-5; 8 bases are a match to TRBD1. The CDR3 is 15 amino acids. Per germline, CDR1 SGHKS and CDR2 YYEKEE (reference sequence). Losses at the gene ends were 2 bases for V and 1 base for J; bases not matched to a gene: 3. The CDR3 loop is CASSFPGQGTDTQYF. CDR3 DNA sequence: TGTGCCAGCAGCTTTCCGGGACAGGGCACAGATACGCAGTATTTT.

The rearrangement uses TRBV11-2 and TRBJ2-1; TRBD2 matches 8 bases. Germline CDR1 and CDR2: SGHAT and FQNNGV. There are 15 residues in the CDR3. V lost 6 bases, J lost 3 bases, and 7 bases stayed unmatched. CDR3 loop: CASREPGGGYNEQFF. CDR3 sequence (DNA): TGTGCCAGCAGAGAGCCGGGGGGGGGCTACAATGAGCAGTTCTTC.

V is TRBV11-2 and J is TRBJ1-6, with unresolved D. The CDR3 contains 15 residues. The germline gives CDR1 SGHAT, CDR2 FQNNGV. The germline V and J ends were trimmed by 1 base and 3 bases, with 7 bases remaining between them. This chain's CDR3 is CASSLVISYNSPLHF. CDR3 DNA sequence: TGTGCCAGCAGCTTAGTGATCAGCTATAATTCACCCCTCCACTTT.

The genes are TRBV11-2 and TRBJ1-1; a possible D gene is TRBD1 (6 bases). The V gene lost 3 bases and the J gene lost 7 bases, with 12 bases spanning the gap. Per the germline V gene, CDR1 is SGHAT and CDR2 is FQNNGV. The CDR3 runs 13 residues. CDR3 in DNA: TGTGCCAGCAGCTTCACAGGGATACTTGAAGCTTTCTTT. Translated: CASSFTGILEAFF.

In DNA, the CDR3 is TGTGCCAGCTCACCACCTCGGACAGGGGCCCGGGGCTACACCTTC. The encoded protein is CASSPPRTGARGYTF. The chain has TRBV18 and TRBJ1-2; TRBD1 matches at 9 bases. The CDR3 length is 15 residues. Germline V CDR1 and CDR2: KGHSH, LQKENI. J was trimmed by 8 bases and V by 0 bases; bases with no gene match: 7.